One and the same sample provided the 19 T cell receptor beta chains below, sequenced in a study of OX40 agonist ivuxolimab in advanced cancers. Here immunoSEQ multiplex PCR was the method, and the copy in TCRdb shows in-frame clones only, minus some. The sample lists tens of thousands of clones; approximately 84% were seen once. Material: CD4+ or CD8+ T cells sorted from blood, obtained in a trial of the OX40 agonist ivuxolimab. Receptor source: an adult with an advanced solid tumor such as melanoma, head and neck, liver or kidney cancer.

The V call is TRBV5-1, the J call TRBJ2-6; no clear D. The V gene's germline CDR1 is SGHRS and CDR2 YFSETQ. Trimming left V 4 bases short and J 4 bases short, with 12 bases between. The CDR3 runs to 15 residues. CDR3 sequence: CASSTQGIGANVLTF. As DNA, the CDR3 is TGCGCCAGCAGCACCCAAGGAATAGGGGCCAACGTCCTGACTTTC. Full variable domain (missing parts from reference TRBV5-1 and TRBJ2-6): KAGVTQTPRYLIKTRGQQVTLSCSPISGHRSVSWYQQTPGQGLQFLFEYFSETQRNKGNFPGRFSGRQFSNSRSEMNVSTLELGDSALYLCASSTQGIGANVLTFGAGSRLTVL.

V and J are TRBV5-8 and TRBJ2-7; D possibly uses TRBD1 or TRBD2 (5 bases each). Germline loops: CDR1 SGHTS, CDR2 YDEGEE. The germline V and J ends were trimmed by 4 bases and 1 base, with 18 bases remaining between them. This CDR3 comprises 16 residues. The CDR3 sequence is CASSVYGTEYSYEQYF. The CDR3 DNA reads TGTGCCAGCAGCGTATACGGGACGGAGTATTCCTACGAGCAGTACTTC.

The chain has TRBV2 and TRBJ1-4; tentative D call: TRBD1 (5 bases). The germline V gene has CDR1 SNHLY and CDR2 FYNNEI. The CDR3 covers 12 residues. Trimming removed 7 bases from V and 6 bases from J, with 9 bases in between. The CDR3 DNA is TGTGCCAGCATCCAGGGAGATGAAAAACTGTTTTTT. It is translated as CASIQGDEKLFF.

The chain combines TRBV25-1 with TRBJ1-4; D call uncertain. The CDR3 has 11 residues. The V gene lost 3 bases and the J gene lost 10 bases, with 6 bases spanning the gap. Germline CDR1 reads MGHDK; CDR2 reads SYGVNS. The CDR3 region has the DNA TGTGCCAGCAGTGACCGGGGAAAACTGTTTTTT. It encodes CASSDRGKLFF.

This chain's CDR3 is CATSGQLYNSPLHF. CDR3 DNA sequence: TGTGCCACCTCGGGACAGCTCTATAATTCACCCCTCCACTTT. The genes are TRBV19 and TRBJ1-6, with 7 bases that match TRBD1. The V segment lost 10 bases and the J segment 3 bases; nucleotides outside the gene matches: 6. Looked up from germline, CDR1 is LNHDA and CDR2 is SQIVND (reference sequence). There are 14 residues in the CDR3.

The CDR3 loop is CASSLAGALVDEQFF. The CDR3 coding sequence is TGTGCCAGCAGCCTAGCGGGAGCCCTGGTCGATGAGCAGTTCTTC. The chain uses TRBV5-4 and TRBJ2-1; 10 bases agree with TRBD2. J was trimmed by 8 bases and V by 4 bases; bases with no gene match: 9. Germline loops: CDR1 SGHNT, CDR2 YYREEE (reference sequence). CDR3 size: 15 residues.

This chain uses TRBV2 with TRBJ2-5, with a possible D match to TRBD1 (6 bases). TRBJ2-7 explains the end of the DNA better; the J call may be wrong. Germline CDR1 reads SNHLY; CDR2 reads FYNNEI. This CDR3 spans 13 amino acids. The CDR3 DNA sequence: TGTGCCAGCAGTGCGGGACACCCCTACGAGCAGTACTTC. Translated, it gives CASSAGHPYEQYF.

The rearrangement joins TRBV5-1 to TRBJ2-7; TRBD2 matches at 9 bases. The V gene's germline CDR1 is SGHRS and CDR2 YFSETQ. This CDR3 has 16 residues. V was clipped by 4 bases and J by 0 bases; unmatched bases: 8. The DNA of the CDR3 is TGCGCCAGCAGCCCCCGGACTAGCGCAACCTCCTACGAGCAGTACTTC. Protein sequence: CASSPRTSATSYEQYF. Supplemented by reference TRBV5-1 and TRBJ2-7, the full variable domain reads KAGVTQTPRYLIKTRGQQVTLSCSPISGHRSVSWYQQTPGQGLQFLFEYFSETQRNKGNFPGRFSGRQFSNSRSEMNVSTLELGDSALYLCASSPRTSATSYEQYFGPGTRLTVT.

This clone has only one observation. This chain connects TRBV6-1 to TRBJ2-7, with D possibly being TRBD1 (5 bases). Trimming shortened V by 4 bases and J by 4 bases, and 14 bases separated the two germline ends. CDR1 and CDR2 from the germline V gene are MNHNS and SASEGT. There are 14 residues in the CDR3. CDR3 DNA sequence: TGTGCCAGCAGTGGCTTTTATGGGGCGTACGAGCAGTACTTC. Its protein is CASSGFYGAYEQYF.

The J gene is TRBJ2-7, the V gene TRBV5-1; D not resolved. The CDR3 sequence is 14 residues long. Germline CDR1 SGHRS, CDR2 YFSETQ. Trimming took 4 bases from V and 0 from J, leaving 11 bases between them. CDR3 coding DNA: TGCGCCAGCAGCACAAACCCAAGCTCCTACGAGCAGTACTTC. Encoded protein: CASSTNPSSYEQYF.

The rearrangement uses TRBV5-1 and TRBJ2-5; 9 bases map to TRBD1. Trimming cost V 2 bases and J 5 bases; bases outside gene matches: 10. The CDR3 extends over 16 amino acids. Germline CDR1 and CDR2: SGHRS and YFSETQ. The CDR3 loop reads CASSLQLDRGTETQYF. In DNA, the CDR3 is TGCGCCAGCAGCTTACAACTGGACAGGGGAACGGAGACCCAGTACTTC.

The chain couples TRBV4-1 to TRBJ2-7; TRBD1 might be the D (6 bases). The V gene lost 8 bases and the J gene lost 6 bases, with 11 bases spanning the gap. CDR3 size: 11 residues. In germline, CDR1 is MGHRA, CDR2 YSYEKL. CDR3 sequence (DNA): TGCGCCAGCGGACAGTGGGGCGAGCAGTACTTC. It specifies CASGQWGEQYF.

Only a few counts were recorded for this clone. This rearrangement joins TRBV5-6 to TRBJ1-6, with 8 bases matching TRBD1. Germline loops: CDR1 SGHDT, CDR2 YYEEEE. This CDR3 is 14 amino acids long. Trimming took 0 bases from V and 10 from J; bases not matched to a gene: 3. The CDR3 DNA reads TGTGCCAGCAGCTTGGGGACAGGGTGGTCACCCCTCCACTTT. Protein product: CASSLGTGWSPLHF.

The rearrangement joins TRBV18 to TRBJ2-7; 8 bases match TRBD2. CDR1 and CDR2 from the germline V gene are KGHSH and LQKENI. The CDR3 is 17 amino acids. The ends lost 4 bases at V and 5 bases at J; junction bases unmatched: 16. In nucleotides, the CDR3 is TGTGCCAGCTCACGGGCTACGGGAGGGCCTGGGTCGGACGAGCAGTACTTC. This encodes CASSRATGGPGSDEQYF.

CDR3: CASSLDGKREKDTQYF. The CDR3 DNA reads as TGTGCCAGCAGCTTAGATGGAAAGCGGGAGAAGGATACGCAGTATTTT. This chain joins TRBV11-2 and TRBJ2-3; TRBD2 matches 8 bases. Germline trimming cut 0 bases from V and 6 bases from J; bases unmatched to any gene: 8. Germline V gives CDR1 SGHAT, CDR2 FQNNGV. The CDR3 runs 16 residues.

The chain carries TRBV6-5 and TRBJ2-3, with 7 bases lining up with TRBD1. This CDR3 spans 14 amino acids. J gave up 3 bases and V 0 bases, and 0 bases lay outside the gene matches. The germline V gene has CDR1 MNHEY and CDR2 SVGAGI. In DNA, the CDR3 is TGTGCCAGCAGTTACTCCAGGGGGACAGATACGCAGTATTTT. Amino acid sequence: CASSYSRGTDTQYF.

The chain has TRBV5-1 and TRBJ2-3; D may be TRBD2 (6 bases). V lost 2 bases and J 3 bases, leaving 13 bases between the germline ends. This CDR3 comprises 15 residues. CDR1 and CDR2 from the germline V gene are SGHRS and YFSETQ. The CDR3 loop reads CASSFGGSKTDTQYF. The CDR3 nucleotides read TGCGCCAGCAGCTTCGGGGGTTCTAAAACAGATACGCAGTATTTT.

For the CDR3, the DNA is TGTGCCAGCGGCCGAGTCAGGGACAATCAGCCCCAGCATTTT. Protein sequence: CASGRVRDNQPQHF. The rearrangement uses TRBV6-1 and TRBJ1-5; possible D gene TRBD1, 5 bases. Trimming stripped 8 bases from V and 3 bases from J, with 14 bases between. The CDR3 is 14 amino acids. CDR1 and CDR2 (germline): MNHNS, SASEGT.

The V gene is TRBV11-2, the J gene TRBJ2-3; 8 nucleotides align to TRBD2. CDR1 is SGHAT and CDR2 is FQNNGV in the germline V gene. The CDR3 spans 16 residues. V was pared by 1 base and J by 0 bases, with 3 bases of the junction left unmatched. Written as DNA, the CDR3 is TGTGCCAGCAGCTTAGGGGCTAGCGGGAGCACAGATACGCAGTATTTT. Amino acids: CASSLGASGSTDTQYF.